This T cell receptor (beta chain) was sequenced during a study of cytomegalovirus exposure and HLA in healthy donors. Findings and caveats of the study: Productive rates of about 87% or about 30% were seen for most TCR beta V segments in an earlier analysis. Other equally common chains were less clonally expanded than HLA-associated TCR beta chains, a later analysis showed.

With respect to this clone: Its antigen is not identified.

The V and J ends lost 4 bases and 1 base, in that order; junction bases with no gene match: 3. Germline CDR1 is SGHVS and CDR2 is FQNEAQ. This CDR3 is built from 15 residues. The primer mix had 60 Vbeta and 13 Jbeta primers. Assay: immunoSEQ multiplex PCR; the TCRdb copy retains only in-frame clones and omits some. The sample has 150,000 to 180,000 clones; roughly 81% are singletons. This clonotype originated in a woman under 30 in good health and CMV-seronegative. The chain recombines TRBV7-8 with TRBJ2-1; 8 bases fit TRBD2. The sequencing sample was made of PBMCs. CDR3: CASSWAGGSYNEQFF. The CDR3 DNA reads TGTGCCAGCAGCTGGGCGGGAGGTTCCTACAATGAGCAGTTCTTC.